This T cell receptor (beta chain) was found in a study of cytomegalovirus exposure and HLA in healthy donors. The CDR3 consists of 14 residues. Trimming removed 10 bases from V and 2 bases from J; junction bases left unmatched: 8. In germline, CDR1 is SNHLY, CDR2 FYNNEI. The PCR made use of 60 Vbeta and 13 Jbeta primers. Libraries were prepared by immunoSEQ multiplex PCR; TCRdb keeps only in-frame clonotypes and omits some of them. The data contain 60,000 or so clones, approximately 71% of them singletons. What was sequenced was PBMCs. The clonotype was recovered from a woman aged 40-49 years in good health and CMV-seropositive. The genes are TRBV2 and TRBJ2-1; 7 bases line up with TRBD2. The DNA of the CDR3 is TGTGCCACTAGGGAGGGGTTAACCTACAATGAGCAGTTCTTC. Translating it yields CATREGLTYNEQFF.